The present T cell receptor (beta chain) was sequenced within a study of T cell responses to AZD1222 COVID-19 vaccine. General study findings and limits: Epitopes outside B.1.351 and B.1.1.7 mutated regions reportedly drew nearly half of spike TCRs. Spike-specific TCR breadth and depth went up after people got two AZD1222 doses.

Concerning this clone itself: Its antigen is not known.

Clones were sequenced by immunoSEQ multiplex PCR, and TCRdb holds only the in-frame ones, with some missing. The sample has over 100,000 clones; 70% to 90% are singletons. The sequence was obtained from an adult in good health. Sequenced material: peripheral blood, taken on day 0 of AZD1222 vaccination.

The CDR3 reads CASSLVPRLAGGNTNEQFF. CDR3 in DNA: TGTGCCAGCAGCTTAGTACCTAGACTAGCGGGAGGGAATACTAATGAGCAGTTCTTC. The V and J genes are TRBV11-2 and TRBJ2-1, with 14 positions matching TRBD2. Germline V lookup: CDR1 SGHAT, CDR2 FQNNGV. V was pared by 1 base and J by 7 bases, with 12 bases of the junction left unmatched. This CDR3 contains 19 residues.